These T cell receptor beta chains were read from a single sample in a study of CD8+ T cells in alopecia areata. Clones were sequenced by immunoSEQ multiplex PCR, and TCRdb holds only the in-frame ones, with some missing. Here the sample spans roughly 100,000 clones, around 86% being singletons. Source: CD8+ T cells sorted from blood, taken between weeks 30 and 35, from a patient treated with tofacitinib. These receptors came from a human donor with alopecia areata. The CDR3 runs from the conserved cysteine through the conserved F or W. Each record gives: J gene, V gene, D gene, clone size, CDR3 DNA, CDR3 protein. The D gene is left open where the match is weak. Clone sizes are given selectively: once, few, many, or a class where the clone is expanded.

J gene: TRBJ2-3; V gene: TRBV30; D gene: .; clone size: .; CDR3 DNA: TGTGCCTGGAGTGGTGATTCCGGTACGCAGTATTTT; CDR3 protein: CAWSGDSGTQYF
J gene: TRBJ1-1; V gene: TRBV6-5; D gene: .; clone size: .; CDR3 DNA: TGTGCCAGCATTTTTGGGCACACTGAAGCTTTCTTT; CDR3 protein: CASIFGHTEAFF
J gene: TRBJ2-3; V gene: TRBV27; D gene: .; clone size: .; CDR3 DNA: TGTGCCAGCAGTTCATCAGGAAAGGGGAGCACAGATACGCAGTATTTT; CDR3 protein: CASSSSGKGSTDTQYF
J gene: TRBJ2-7; V gene: TRBV20-1; D gene: .; clone size: .; CDR3 DNA: TGCAGTGCTAGAGATCAATACGAGCAGTACTTC; CDR3 protein: CSARDQYEQYF
J gene: TRBJ2-7; V gene: TRBV7-9; D gene: .; clone size: once; CDR3 DNA: TGTGCCACCGATGTGGAGGAGCTTTCCTACGAGCAGTACTTC; CDR3 protein: CATDVEELSYEQYF
J gene: TRBJ2-7; V gene: TRBV12-5; D gene: .; clone size: .; CDR3 DNA: TGTGCTAGTGGTCTATGGGAAGACAGCGCTAGGCAGTACTTC; CDR3 protein: CASGLWEDSARQYF
J gene: TRBJ2-7; V gene: TRBV7-9; D gene: TRBD1; clone size: .; CDR3 DNA: TGTGCCAGCAGTCTTACGACAGGGCTAAGCTCCTACGAGCAGTACTTC; CDR3 protein: CASSLTTGLSSYEQYF
J gene: TRBJ2-3; V gene: TRBV4-1; D gene: TRBD1; clone size: .; CDR3 DNA: TGCGCCAGCAGCTTACTCGCCTTCACAGGGGATTCTTTGGATACGCAGTATTTT; CDR3 protein: CASSLLAFTGDSLDTQYF
J gene: TRBJ1-4; V gene: TRBV7-2; D gene: .; clone size: few; CDR3 DNA: TGTGCCAGCAGCGATCCGGGACGGCTAAATGAAAAACTGTTTTTT; CDR3 protein: CASSDPGRLNEKLFF
J gene: TRBJ2-1; V gene: TRBV5-1; D gene: .; clone size: .; CDR3 DNA: TGCGCCAGCAGCTTGGAAGGGGAAACCTACAATGAGCAGTTCTTC; CDR3 protein: CASSLEGETYNEQFF
J gene: TRBJ1-1; V gene: TRBV27; D gene: .; clone size: .; CDR3 DNA: TGTGCCAGCAGTTTAGGGCCGAACACTGAAGCTTTCTTT; CDR3 protein: CASSLGPNTEAFF
J gene: TRBJ2-3; V gene: TRBV9; D gene: .; clone size: .; CDR3 DNA: TGTGCCAGCAGCCCAACCCGGGACACCGACACAGATACGCAGTATTTT; CDR3 protein: CASSPTRDTDTDTQYF
J gene: TRBJ1-5; V gene: TRBV27; D gene: .; clone size: .; CDR3 DNA: TGTGCCAGCAGTTTAGACAGTTCAGGCGATAGGCCCCAGCATTTT; CDR3 protein: CASSLDSSGDRPQHF
J gene: TRBJ2-1; V gene: TRBV4-1; D gene: .; clone size: .; CDR3 DNA: TGCGCCAGCAGCCCGGGACTGTACAATGAGCAGTTCTTC; CDR3 protein: CASSPGLYNEQFF
J gene: TRBJ2-5; V gene: TRBV7-7; D gene: .; clone size: .; CDR3 DNA: TGTGCTAGTTCGGGTGGGTTTGTAGAGACCCAGTACTTC; CDR3 protein: CASSGGFVETQYF
J gene: TRBJ2-2; V gene: TRBV29-1; D gene: .; clone size: .; CDR3 DNA: TGCAGCGTTGAAGACCTATCCGGCACCGGGGAGCTGTTTTTT; CDR3 protein: CSVEDLSGTGELFF
J gene: TRBJ1-2; V gene: TRBV7-9; D gene: TRBD1; clone size: .; CDR3 DNA: TGTGCCAGCAGCTTAGAGGGACAGAGACTACATGGCTACACCTTC; CDR3 protein: CASSLEGQRLHGYTF
J gene: TRBJ1-5; V gene: TRBV7-9; D gene: TRBD1; clone size: .; CDR3 DNA: TGTGCCAGCAGCACCACAGGGGGCGTCAATCAGCCCCAGCATTTT; CDR3 protein: CASSTTGGVNQPQHF
J gene: TRBJ2-1; V gene: TRBV4-1; D gene: TRBD2; clone size: .; CDR3 DNA: TGCGCCAGCAGCCTGGGGGGGGTCAATGAGCAGTTCTTC; CDR3 protein: CASSLGGVNEQFF
J gene: TRBJ1-2; V gene: TRBV9; D gene: TRBD1; clone size: .; CDR3 DNA: TGTGCCAGCAGCGCAAGTCAGGACAGGGAAAATGGCTACACCTTC; CDR3 protein: CASSASQDRENGYTF
J gene: TRBJ2-6; V gene: TRBV29-1; D gene: .; clone size: .; CDR3 DNA: TGCAGCGTTGAGAGGGTGGACAGATCTGGGGCCAACGTCCTGACTTTC; CDR3 protein: CSVERVDRSGANVLTF
J gene: TRBJ2-7; V gene: TRBV29-1; D gene: TRBD1; clone size: .; CDR3 DNA: TGCAGCGGAGAGGACAGGCCGAACTTC; CDR3 protein: CSGEDRPNF
J gene: TRBJ1-2; V gene: TRBV2; D gene: .; clone size: .; CDR3 DNA: TGTGCCAGCAGTGAATTTCTGGGAACCGCCTATGGCTACACCTTC; CDR3 protein: CASSEFLGTAYGYTF
J gene: TRBJ2-1; V gene: TRBV30; D gene: TRBD1; clone size: .; CDR3 DNA: TGTGCCTGGAGCTTAAGCGGACAGGGTACCTACAATGAGCAGTTCTTC; CDR3 protein: CAWSLSGQGTYNEQFF
J gene: TRBJ1-5; V gene: TRBV19; D gene: .; clone size: .; CDR3 DNA: TGTGCCAGTAGTAATAAAGGGATGAATCAGCCCCAGCATTTT; CDR3 protein: CASSNKGMNQPQHF